The 22 T cell receptor beta chains below come from one sample, sequenced in a study of blood T cell repertoires in COVID-19. Measured with immunoSEQ multiplex PCR; TCRdb has only the in-frame clones, and not every one. Here the sample spans 310,000 or so clones, 87% being singletons. The sequencing input was PBMCs or T cells enriched from blood (not recorded which). These receptor sequences come from a woman younger than 35 who had recovered from COVID-19.

The chain uses TRBV5-1 and TRBJ2-3; perhaps TRBD2 as D (6 bases). There are 17 residues in the CDR3. With 2 bases removed from V and 0 bases from J, the gap between germline ends came to 16 bases. CDR1 is SGHRS, CDR2 YFSETQ, per germline. DNA for the CDR3: TGCGCCAGCAGCTTTGCGCCTAGCGCCTTTAGCACAGATACGCAGTATTTT. Protein: CASSFAPSAFSTDTQYF.

In this sample, this clone turned up a few times. The gene calls are TRBV28 and TRBJ1-2; TRBD1 agrees at 7 bases. Germline V gene data show CDR1 as MDHEN and CDR2 as SYDVKM. CDR3 length: 14 residues. The V gene end was trimmed by 6 bases and the J gene end by 8 bases; junction bases not matched to a gene: 12. CDR3 sequence (DNA): TGTGCCAGCAGCACCGACAGGGTTGATGTCGGCTACACCTTC. Protein: CASSTDRVDVGYTF.

This clone has a handful of counts. The CDR3 bases are TGTGCCAGCAGTTACGGGGGGAATAAGGAGCAGTACTTC. The encoded protein is CASSYGGNKEQYF. The chain uses TRBV6-6 and TRBJ2-7, with D tentatively TRBD2 (6 bases). The germline CDR1 and CDR2 sequences are MNHNY and SVGAGI (reference sequence). The CDR3 loop spans 13 amino acids. The ends were cut back, 2 bases at V and 7 bases at J, with 12 bases in the middle.

The chain has TRBV6-2 or TRBV6-3 and TRBJ2-1, with no clear D. The germline V gene encodes CDR1 MNHEY and CDR2 SVGEGT. Trimming cost V 4 bases and J 4 bases, with 8 bases left between them. The CDR3 sequence is 13 residues long. CDR3 amino acids: CASSWQDYNEQFF. As DNA, the CDR3 is TGTGCCAGCAGTTGGCAGGATTACAATGAGCAGTTCTTC.

V is TRBV4-3 and J is TRBJ2-1, with 9 bases lining up with TRBD2. The CDR3 length is 17 residues. Germline trimming cut 1 base from V and 0 bases from J; bases unmatched to any gene: 4. From germline, CDR1 is LGHNA and CDR2 YSLEER. The CDR3 loop reads CASSQGLAVGSYNEQFF. The CDR3 DNA is TGCGCCAGCAGCCAAGGACTAGCGGTTGGCTCCTACAATGAGCAGTTCTTC.

V usage is TRBV4-2 and J usage is TRBJ1-4, with D maybe TRBD1 (6 bases). CDR1 is LGHNA, CDR2 YNFKEQ, per germline. V shed 0 bases and J shed 4 bases, with 12 bases lying between them. The CDR3 consists of 16 residues. The CDR3 loop reads CASSQDLGGDNEKLFF. In DNA, the CDR3 is TGTGCCAGCAGCCAAGATCTAGGGGGGGATAATGAAAAACTGTTTTTT.

The rearrangement uses TRBV28 and TRBJ2-3; 7 positions agree with TRBD2. The CDR3 is 15 amino acids. J was trimmed by 6 bases and V by 1 base; bases with no gene match: 7. The germline CDR1 and CDR2 sequences are MDHEN and SYDVKM. CDR3 region: CASSLFAGERDTQYF. The CDR3 region has the DNA TGTGCCAGCAGTTTATTTGCGGGAGAGAGGGATACGCAGTATTTT.

This sequence joins TRBV19 and TRBJ1-2; unclear D gene. This CDR3 is 14 amino acids long. Germline V gives CDR1 LNHDA, CDR2 SQIVND (reference sequence). V was trimmed by 4 bases and J by 2 bases, leaving 11 bases between them. The CDR3 here is CASSSPRRNYGYTF. The CDR3 DNA reads as TGTGCCAGTAGTAGTCCGCGGAGAAACTATGGCTACACCTTC.

The chain joins TRBV4-3 to TRBJ1-1; 9 bases are shared with TRBD1. The ends lost 4 bases at V and 6 bases at J; junction bases unmatched: 6. The CDR3 length is 14 residues. The germline V gene has CDR1 LGHNA and CDR2 YSLEER. The CDR3 DNA sequence: TGCGCCAGCAGCCGGATGGGACAGGGTTCTGAAGCTTTCTTT. It yields the protein CASSRMGQGSEAFF.

The V gene is TRBV19, the J gene TRBJ1-5; possibly TRBD1 for D (5 bases). Germline lookup yields CDR1 LNHDA and CDR2 SQIVND (reference sequence). Trimming took 5 bases from V and 6 from J, leaving 14 bases between them. The CDR3 totals 14 residues. This CDR3 reads CASSAQPGGQPQHF. DNA of the CDR3: TGTGCCAGTAGTGCCCAACCGGGGGGTCAGCCCCAGCATTTT.

This clone was seen only a few times. This specimen includes other DNA sequences encoding the same CDR3. V and J are TRBV6-5 and TRBJ2-7; no clear D gene. The V end lost 3 bases, the J end lost 3 bases, and 3 bases lay between the germline ends. CDR3 length: 11 residues. The germline V gene has CDR1 MNHEY and CDR2 SVGAGI. The chain's CDR3 is CASSYLYEQYF. DNA of the CDR3: TGTGCCAGCAGTTATCTCTACGAGCAGTACTTC.

The chain combines TRBV5-4 with TRBJ2-1, with TRBD2 identical over 9 bases. This CDR3 is built from 15 residues. Trimming at V came to 4 bases and at J to 7 bases, leaving 9 bases not matched to a gene. Germline CDR1 reads SGHNT; CDR2 reads YYREEE (reference sequence). The DNA for the CDR3 is TGTGCCAGCAGCATAGCGGGAGTGTTTGAGAATGAGCAGTTCTTC. Translation gives CASSIAGVFENEQFF.

The genes are TRBV28 and TRBJ2-5, with TRBD2 matching 8 bases. The V and J ends lost 3 bases and 5 bases, in that order; junction bases with no gene match: 8. Germline CDR1 reads MDHEN; CDR2 reads SYDVKM. There are 15 residues in the CDR3. The CDR3 region is CASSFGREGWETQYF. The DNA for the CDR3 is TGTGCCAGCAGTTTCGGCCGGGAGGGCTGGGAGACCCAGTACTTC.

The chain joins TRBV5-6 to TRBJ2-7; D might be TRBD2 (5 bases). This CDR3 contains 15 residues. Trimming shortened V by 0 bases and J by 3 bases, and 13 bases separated the two germline ends. Germline V gives CDR1 SGHDT, CDR2 YYEEEE. CDR3 protein: CASSLDTSVSYEQYF. For the CDR3, the DNA is TGTGCCAGCAGCTTGGATACTAGTGTGAGCTACGAGCAGTACTTC.

The CDR3 region has the DNA TGTGCCACCAGCAGAGCCGGGACTCGAGCTTTCTTT. It translates to CATSRAGTRAFF. The rearrangement uses TRBV15 and TRBJ1-1; weak D call: TRBD1 (5 bases). Germline CDR1 LNHNV, CDR2 YYDKDF (reference sequence). The V end lost 1 base, the J end lost 10 bases, and 10 bases lay between the germline ends. CDR3 length: 12 amino acids.

This clone was found once. V usage is TRBV5-1 and J usage is TRBJ2-1; 16 nucleotides agree with TRBD2. CDR1 SGHRS and CDR2 YFSETQ come from the germline V gene. J was trimmed by 2 bases and V by 0 bases; bases with no gene match: 2. The CDR3 loop spans 18 amino acids. CDR3 loop: CASSLDGTSGGAYNEQFF. DNA of the CDR3: TGCGCCAGCAGCTTGGATGGGACTAGCGGGGGGGCCTACAATGAGCAGTTCTTC.

On this clone itself: Other DNA sequences in this sample translate to the same CDR3. V gene TRBV5-1 combines with J gene TRBJ1-1; a possible D gene is TRBD1 (5 bases). Germline loops: CDR1 SGHRS, CDR2 YFSETQ. V was shortened by 3 bases and J by 1 base, with 10 bases between the two germline ends. This CDR3 contains 14 residues. CDR3 nucleotide sequence: TGCGCCAGCAGCTCCCCGGGGGGGAACACTGAAGCTTTCTTT. Its translation: CASSSPGGNTEAFF.

The V gene is TRBV7-2, the J gene TRBJ2-4; 11 positions match TRBD1. Germline V gene sequence: CDR1 SGHTA, CDR2 FQGNSA. CDR3 length: 17 residues. V gave up 1 base and J gave up 6 bases; unmatched junction bases: 8. The CDR3 nucleotides are TGTGCCAGCAGCTTAGACCTACCGGGACAGGGGGTAAACATTCAGTACTTC. This translates into CASSLDLPGQGVNIQYF.

The rearrangement links TRBV28 to TRBJ1-2; TRBD1 agrees at 7 bases. The germline V gene has CDR1 MDHEN and CDR2 SYDVKM. Trimming cost V 3 bases and J 4 bases; bases outside gene matches: 11. The CDR3 contains 16 residues. The CDR3 here is CASSLYRGAQVYGYTF. The CDR3 region has the DNA TGTGCCAGCAGTTTGTACAGGGGAGCCCAAGTCTATGGCTACACCTTC.

J is TRBJ1-2 and V is TRBV7-2, with TRBD1 as a possible D gene (6 bases). CDR1 and CDR2 (germline): SGHTA, FQGNSA. Trimming took 2 bases from V and 4 from J, leaving 11 bases between them. The CDR3 contains 14 residues. The CDR3: CASSLWTESYGYTF. CDR3 coding DNA: TGTGCCAGCAGCTTATGGACAGAGAGCTATGGCTACACCTTC.

In DNA form, the CDR3 reads TGTGCCAGCAGGGAGGTGGGGACCTACGAGCAGTACTTC. It translates to CASREVGTYEQYF. The chain joins TRBV14 to TRBJ2-7, with a possible D match to TRBD2 (5 bases). Germline V gives CDR1 SGHDN, CDR2 FVKESK. The CDR3 consists of 13 residues. V lost 6 bases and J 2 bases, leaving 11 bases between the germline ends.

The rearrangement joins TRBV27 to TRBJ2-7; 7 bases match TRBD2. The germline CDR1 and CDR2 sequences are MNHEY and SMNVEV (reference sequence). The CDR3 has 13 residues. With 5 bases clipped from V and 6 bases from J, the junction kept 7 bases outside the gene matches. This CDR3 is CASSPTTSFEQYF. Here the CDR3 DNA reads TGTGCCAGCAGTCCTACGACTAGCTTCGAGCAGTACTTC.